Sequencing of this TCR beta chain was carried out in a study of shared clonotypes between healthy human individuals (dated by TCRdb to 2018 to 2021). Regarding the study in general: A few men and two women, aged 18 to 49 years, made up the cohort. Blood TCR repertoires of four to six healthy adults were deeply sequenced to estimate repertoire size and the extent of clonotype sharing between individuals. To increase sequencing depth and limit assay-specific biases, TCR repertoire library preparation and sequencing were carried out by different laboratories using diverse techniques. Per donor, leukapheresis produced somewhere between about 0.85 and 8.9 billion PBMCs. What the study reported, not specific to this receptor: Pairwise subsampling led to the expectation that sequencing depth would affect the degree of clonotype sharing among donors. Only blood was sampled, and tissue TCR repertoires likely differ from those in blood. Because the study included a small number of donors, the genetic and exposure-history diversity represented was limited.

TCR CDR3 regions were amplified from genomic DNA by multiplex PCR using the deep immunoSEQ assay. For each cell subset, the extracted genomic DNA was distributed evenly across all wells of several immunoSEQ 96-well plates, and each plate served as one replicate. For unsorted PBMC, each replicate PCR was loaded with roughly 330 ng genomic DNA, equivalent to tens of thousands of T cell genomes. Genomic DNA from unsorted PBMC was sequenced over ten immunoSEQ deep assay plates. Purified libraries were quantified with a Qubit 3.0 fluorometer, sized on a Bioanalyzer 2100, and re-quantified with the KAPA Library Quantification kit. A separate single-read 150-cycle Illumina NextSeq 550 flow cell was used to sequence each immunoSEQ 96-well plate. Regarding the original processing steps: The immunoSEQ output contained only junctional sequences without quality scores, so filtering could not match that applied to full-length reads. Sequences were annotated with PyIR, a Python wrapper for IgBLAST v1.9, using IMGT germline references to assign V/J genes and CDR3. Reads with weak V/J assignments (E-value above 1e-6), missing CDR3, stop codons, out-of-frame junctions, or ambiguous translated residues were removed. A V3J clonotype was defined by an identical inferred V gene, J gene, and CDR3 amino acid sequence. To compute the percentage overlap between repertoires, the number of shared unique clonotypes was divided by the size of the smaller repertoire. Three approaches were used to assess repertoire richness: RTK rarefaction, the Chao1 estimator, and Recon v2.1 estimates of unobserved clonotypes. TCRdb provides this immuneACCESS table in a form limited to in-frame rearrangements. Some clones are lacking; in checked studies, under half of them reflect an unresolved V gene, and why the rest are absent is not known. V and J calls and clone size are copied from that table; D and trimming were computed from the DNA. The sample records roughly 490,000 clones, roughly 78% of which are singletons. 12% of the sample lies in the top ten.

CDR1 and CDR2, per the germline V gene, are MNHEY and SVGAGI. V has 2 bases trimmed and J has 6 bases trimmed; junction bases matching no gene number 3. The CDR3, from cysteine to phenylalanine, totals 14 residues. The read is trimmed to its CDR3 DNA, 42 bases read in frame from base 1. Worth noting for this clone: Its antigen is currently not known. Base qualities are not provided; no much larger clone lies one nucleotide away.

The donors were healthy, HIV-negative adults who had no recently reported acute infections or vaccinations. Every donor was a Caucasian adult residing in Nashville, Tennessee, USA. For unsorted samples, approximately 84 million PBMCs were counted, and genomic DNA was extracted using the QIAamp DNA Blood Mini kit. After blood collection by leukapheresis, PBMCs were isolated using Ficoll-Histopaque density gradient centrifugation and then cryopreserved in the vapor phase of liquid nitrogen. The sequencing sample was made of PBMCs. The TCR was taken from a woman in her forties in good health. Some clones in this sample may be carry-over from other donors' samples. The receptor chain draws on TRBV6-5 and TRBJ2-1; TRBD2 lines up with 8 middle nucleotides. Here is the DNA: TGTGCCAGCAGTTACCTCGGGGGGGGCAATGAGCAGTTCTTC. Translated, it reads CASSYLGGGNEQFF.